A single sample gave rise to the 30 T cell receptor beta chains below, sequenced in a study. Using its own MiXCR run on the 5' RACE reads, TCRdb lists one record per CDR3 protein. The sample shows 45,000 to 55,000 distinct CDR3 sequences, roughly 22% of them seen only once. Sequenced sample: tumor-infiltrating naive CD4+ T cells sorted from the breast tumor. Subset described: naive CD4+ T cells, CD4+CD45RA+CD25-. The receptors come from a female donor with breast cancer.

In regard to this clonotype: One end of the junction does not line up with germline, which may come from a read error. The CDR3 sequence: CTISELGRNTEAFF. The CDR3 DNA is TGTACCATCAGTGAGCTAGGCAGAAACACTGAAGCTTTCTTT. The chain couples TRBV10-3 to TRBJ1-1; D unresolved. Germline assignment: CDR1 ENHRY and CDR2 SYGVKD. This CDR3 contains 14 residues.

The table lists this clonotype with many counts. V gene TRBV20-1 combines with J gene TRBJ1-1; D ambiguous. The CDR3 loop spans 11 amino acids. The V gene's germline CDR1 is DFQATT and CDR2 SNEGSKA (reference sequence). V was trimmed by 0 bases and J by 8 bases, leaving 7 bases between them. The CDR3 sequence: CSARETDEAFF. The CDR3 coding sequence is TGCAGTGCTAGAGAAACCGACGAAGCTTTCTTT.

This clonotype turned up a few times. V usage is TRBV6-6 and J usage is TRBJ1-1; 11 nucleotides agree with TRBD1. Germline CDR1 reads MNHNY; CDR2 reads SVGAGI (reference sequence). With V trimmed by 4 bases and J by 4 bases, 2 bases remained unmatched. This CDR3 is 14 amino acids long. The CDR3 spells CASSWGQGGTEAFF. CDR3 nucleotides: TGTGCCAGCAGTTGGGGACAGGGGGGCACTGAAGCTTTCTTT.

Worth noting for this clonotype: A much larger clone is a single base away; this may be a read error. The V gene is TRBV6-5, the J gene TRBJ2-7; D ambiguous. Germline CDR1 reads MNHEY; CDR2 reads SVGAGI. The CDR3 runs to 16 residues. V lost 2 bases to trimming and J lost 3 bases, with 17 bases between them. The CDR3 DNA is TGTGCCAGCAGTTACGGCTCCTTCGAGAGTGGCTACGAGCAGTACTTC. Translated, it gives CASSYGSFESGYEQYF.

The rearrangement links TRBV7-9 to TRBJ2-2; D is uncertain. CDR1 is SEHNR and CDR2 is FQNEAQ in the germline V gene (reference sequence). This CDR3 spans 15 amino acids. V was trimmed by 5 bases and J by 4 bases, leaving 14 bases between them. CDR3 sequence (DNA): TGTGCCAGCAGCCCAGTCCGCCTGACCACCGGGGAGCTGTTTTTT. This sequence encodes CASSPVRLTTGELFF.

The chain joins TRBV4-2 to TRBJ1-1; D gene unclear. This CDR3 has 15 amino acids. Trimming pared 1 base from V and 5 bases from J, leaving 14 bases between. CDR1 is LGHNA, CDR2 YNFKEQ, per germline. CDR3 sequence: CASSQGVGSRTEAFF. CDR3 bases: TGTGCCAGCAGCCAAGGGGTTGGTTCCCGGACTGAAGCTTTCTTT.

This rearrangement joins TRBV28 to TRBJ1-6, with a weak D call TRBD1 (6 bases). Germline-derived CDR1 and CDR2 are MDHEN and SYDVKM. V was trimmed by 6 bases and J by 8 bases, leaving 8 bases between them. The CDR3 sequence is 12 residues long. The DNA for the CDR3 is TGTGCCAGCAGCACAGGGTATTCACCCCTCCACTTT. Its translation: CASSTGYSPLHF. Using reference TRBV28 and TRBJ1-6 for the parts outside the CDR3, the full variable domain is DVKVTQSSRYLVKRTGEKVFLECVQDMDHENMFWYRQDPGLGLRLIYFSYDVKMKEKGDIPEGYSVSREKKERFSLILESASTNQTSMYLCASSTGYSPLHFGNGTRLTVT.

This clonotype occurred many times. V is TRBV7-3 and J is TRBJ2-3, with D perhaps matching TRBD1 or TRBD2 (5 bases each). V was clipped by 5 bases and J by 3 bases, with 12 bases between them. This CDR3 has 14 amino acids. Germline lookup yields CDR1 SGHTA and CDR2 FQGTGA. The CDR3, as DNA: TGTGCCAGCAGCCCGAAATGGGGGACAGATACGCAGTATTTT. This translates into CASSPKWGTDTQYF.

Concerning this clonotype: Possible read error: a much larger clone is one base away. The chain has TRBV6-1 and TRBJ2-3; 9 bases are shared with TRBD1. The germline gives CDR1 MNHNS, CDR2 SASEGT. Trimming took 5 bases from V and 13 from J; bases not matched to a gene: 25. This CDR3 region has 18 residues. The chain's CDR3 is CASSHTGQGVRVASGKYF. In DNA, the CDR3 is TGTGCCAGCAGTCATACGGGACAGGGAGTCAGAGTGGCTAGCGGCAAGTATTTT.

The rearrangement uses TRBV20-1 and TRBJ2-1; D is unclear. Trimming took off 3 bases at V and 7 bases at J, with 10 bases between the two ends. The CDR3 runs 12 residues. Per germline, CDR1 DFQATT and CDR2 SNEGSKA (reference sequence). CDR3 protein: CSASVAENEQFF. The CDR3 nucleotides are TGCAGTGCTAGTGTGGCGGAGAATGAGCAGTTCTTC.

This clonotype was observed at least ten times. J is TRBJ1-2 and V is TRBV29-1; TRBD1 is a possible D gene (6 bases). The V end was cut by 3 bases, the J end by 0 bases, with 11 bases between. This CDR3 has 14 amino acids. From germline, CDR1 is SQVTM and CDR2 ANQGSEA. The CDR3 sequence: CSVDRDTSNYGYTF. The CDR3 nucleotides are TGCAGCGTTGATCGGGACACTTCTAACTATGGCTACACCTTC.

The rearrangement joins TRBV20-1 to TRBJ2-7; 8 bases line up with TRBD2. With 3 bases clipped from V and 1 base from J, the junction kept 8 bases outside the gene matches. CDR1 and CDR2 (germline): DFQATT, SNEGSKA (reference sequence). This CDR3 region has 15 residues. CDR3: CSASPSGQISYEQYF. CDR3 in DNA: TGCAGTGCTAGTCCTAGCGGGCAAATATCCTACGAGCAGTACTTC.

V is TRBV6-5 and J is TRBJ2-1; maybe TRBD2 (6 bases). V gave up 5 bases and J gave up 0 bases, with 14 bases separating them. This CDR3 comprises 16 residues. The V gene's germline CDR1 is MNHEY and CDR2 SVGAGI. CDR3 nucleotide sequence: TGTGCCAGCAGTCCTTTCGCGGGAAGCTCCTACAATGAGCAGTTCTTC. Translation gives CASSPFAGSSYNEQFF.

The chain uses TRBV5-1 and TRBJ1-1; D is possibly TRBD1 (5 bases). The CDR3 sequence is 16 residues long. Germline CDR1 and CDR2: SGHRS and YFSETQ. With 3 bases removed from V and 1 base from J, the gap between germline ends came to 16 bases. This CDR3 reads CASSYRGGFGNTEAFF. The CDR3 region has the DNA TGCGCCAGCAGCTACCGTGGGGGATTCGGGAACACTGAAGCTTTCTTT.

This chain links TRBV9 with TRBJ1-2; D not resolved. Germline V lookup: CDR1 SGDLS, CDR2 YYNGEE. This CDR3 is built from 12 residues. V was clipped by 4 bases and J by 8 bases, with 12 bases between them. The CDR3: CASSKGSGGYTF. CDR3 bases: TGTGCCAGCAGCAAAGGTTCTGGCGGCTACACCTTC. The complete variable domain, with remaining parts taken from reference TRBV9 and TRBJ1-2, reads DSGVTQTPKHLITATGQRVTLRCSPRSGDLSVYWYQQSLDQGLQFLIQYYNGEERAKGNILERFSAQQFPDLHSELNLSSLELGDSALYFCASSKGSGGYTFGSGTRLTVV.

There are a few counts of this clonotype. The genes are TRBV7-3 and TRBJ2-3, with D tentatively TRBD1 or TRBD2 (5 bases each). The CDR3 loop spans 14 amino acids. The germline CDR1 and CDR2 sequences are SGHTA and FQGTGA. The V end was cut by 4 bases, the J end by 6 bases, with 14 bases between. This chain's CDR3 is CASSYTGPADTQYF. CDR3 bases: TGTGCCAGCAGCTACACGGGGCCTGCGGATACGCAGTATTTT.

The chain has TRBV18 and TRBJ1-1; maybe TRBD1 (6 bases). The germline CDR1 and CDR2 sequences are KGHSH and LQKENI. Trimming stripped 6 bases from V and 1 base from J, with 15 bases between. The CDR3 length is 15 residues. The CDR3 is CASSGRQDPNTEAFF. CDR3 bases: TGTGCCAGCTCGGGGAGACAGGACCCGAACACTGAAGCTTTCTTT. The variable domain in full, completed from reference TRBV18 and TRBJ1-1, reads NAGVMQNPRHLVRRRGQEARLRCSPMKGHSHVYWYRQLPEEGLKFMVYLQKENIIDESGMPKERFSAEFPKEGPSILRIQQVVRGDSAAYFCASSGRQDPNTEAFFGQGTRLTVV.

This sequence joins TRBV2 and TRBJ1-1, with D unclear. CDR3 length equals 14 residues. Germline assignment: CDR1 SNHLY and CDR2 FYNNEI. The V end lost 2 bases, the J end lost 10 bases, and 17 bases lay between the germline ends. The DNA for the CDR3 is TGTGCCAGCAGTGAATCGGAACCGGTAGGAGGAGCTTTCTTT. As protein: CASSESEPVGGAFF.

The gene calls are TRBV28 and TRBJ1-5; TRBD1 is a possible D gene (6 bases). The CDR3 contains 15 residues. V was cut by 3 bases and J by 7 bases, with 16 bases left in between. Germline lookup yields CDR1 MDHEN and CDR2 SYDVKM. CDR3 nucleotides: TGTGCCAGCAGTTTCACCACAGGGTTTAGGCAGCCCCAGCATTTT. The encoded protein is CASSFTTGFRQPQHF.

The chain links TRBV7-8 to TRBJ1-6, with a tentative D call TRBD1 (5 bases). The ends were cut back, 1 base at V and 7 bases at J, with 14 bases in the middle. The CDR3 contains 16 residues. Germline V gene lookup returns CDR1 SGHVS and CDR2 FQNEAQ. DNA for the CDR3: TGTGCCAGCAGCTTAGTAGCAGGGTCGGGGAATTCACCCCTCCACTTT. Translating gives CASSLVAGSGNSPLHF.

Worth noting for this clonotype: This CDR3 fails to terminate in the conserved phenylalanine or tryptophan, so it likely reflects a read error. It is unclear where the CDR3 begins or ends on the DNA, so no DNA is shown, and the CDR3 is as TCRdb lists it. The rearrangement links TRBV28 to TRBJ2-3; the table names TRBD1, a call not compared with the DNA. Germline V gene lookup returns CDR1 MDHEN and CDR2 SYDVKM. The CDR3 has 14 residues if both end residues are counted. CDR3 in amino acids: CASSLPQGARKKYL.

This clonotype was detected a few times. J is TRBJ1-2 and V is TRBV6-1, with D hard to call. This CDR3 comprises 12 residues. The V gene's germline CDR1 is MNHNS and CDR2 SASEGT. The V gene lost 3 bases and the J gene lost 8 bases, with 10 bases spanning the gap. CDR3 sequence reads: CASSEAVRGYTF. The CDR3 DNA sequence: TGTGCCAGCAGTGAGGCAGTGAGGGGCTACACCTTC.

This chain joins TRBV12-3 or TRBV12-4 and TRBJ1-6; D uncertain. V was clipped by 8 bases and J by 13 bases, with 15 bases between them. The CDR3 is made up of 12 amino acids. CDR3 nucleotides: TGTGCCAGCGGTGTCAGTGCCTACCCCCTCCACTTT. Amino acids: CASGVSAYPLHF.

This clonotype has at least ten counts. The rearrangement joins TRBV11-2 to TRBJ1-2; 10 positions agree with TRBD1. With 1 base clipped from V and 1 base from J, the junction kept 3 bases outside the gene matches. Germline V gene data show CDR1 as SGHAT and CDR2 as FQNNGV. The length of the CDR3 is 16 residues. The CDR3 spells CASSLGGTGDNYGYTF. Written as DNA, the CDR3 is TGTGCCAGCAGCTTAGGAGGGACAGGGGATAACTATGGCTACACCTTC.

V usage is TRBV10-1 and J usage is TRBJ1-2, with 7 positions matching TRBD1. CDR1 is WNHNN, CDR2 SYGVQD, per germline (reference sequence). V gave up 2 bases and J gave up 4 bases; unmatched junction bases: 13. The length of the CDR3 is 17 residues. DNA for the CDR3: TGCGCCAGCAGTGAGGGCAGAGGAGGGGGCCAGGGCTATGGCTACACCTTC. Translating it yields CASSEGRGGGQGYGYTF.

This clonotype was counted ten times or more. The chain couples TRBV12-3 or TRBV12-4 to TRBJ2-2; D ambiguous. The CDR3 sequence is 13 residues long. Trimming left V 2 bases short and J 4 bases short, with 5 bases between. The DNA for the CDR3 is TGTGCCAGCAGTTTAAGGTCCACCGGGGAGCTGTTTTTT. It specifies CASSLRSTGELFF.

The rearrangement joins TRBV12-3 or TRBV12-4 to TRBJ2-7; 11 positions match TRBD2. Trimming took 6 bases from V and 4 from J; bases not matched to a gene: 5. The CDR3 has 14 residues. In DNA form, the CDR3 reads TGTGCCAGCAGACTAGCGGGAGATTTATACGAGCAGTACTTC. This encodes CASRLAGDLYEQYF.

The CDR3 nucleotides read TGTGCCAGCAGAACTCCACCGGGGTACACTGAAGCTTTCTTT. It encodes CASRTPPGYTEAFF. The chain joins TRBV6-2 or TRBV6-3 to TRBJ1-1; the D is unclear. Germline V gene lookup returns CDR1 MNHEY and CDR2 SVGEGT. V lost 6 bases to trimming and J lost 3 bases, with 14 bases between them. There are 14 residues in the CDR3.

The J gene is TRBJ2-7, the V gene TRBV5-1, with 9 bases lining up with TRBD1. After removal of 0 bases from V and 0 bases from J, the junction contained 7 bases not matched to a gene. This CDR3 spans 17 amino acids. Germline V CDR1 and CDR2: SGHRS, YFSETQ. The CDR3 is CASSLAGTGWSSYEQYF. As DNA, the CDR3 is TGCGCCAGCAGCTTGGCCGGGACAGGGTGGTCCTCCTACGAGCAGTACTTC.

About this clonotype itself: Germline and junction disagree at one end, which may indicate a read error. The chain uses TRBV5-1 and TRBJ2-1; 10 bases agree with TRBD2. The CDR3 covers 15 residues. Germline V gene sequence: CDR1 SGHRS, CDR2 YFSETQ. CDR3 nucleotides: TGCGCCAGCAGCTCACTAGCGGGAAAAGGTAATGGGCAGTTCTTC. Encoded protein: CASSSLAGKGNGQFF.